The 25 T cell receptor beta chains given below trace back to one sample, sequenced in a study of blood T cell repertoires in COVID-19. Clones were read by immunoSEQ multiplex PCR, and TCRdb kept only the in-frame ones, dropping some. Here the sample spans roughly 200,000 clones, 82% being singletons. Sequencing was performed on peripheral blood. The origin of the receptors is a woman aged 60-70 years with COVID-19, enrolled during active disease.

V usage is TRBV10-1 and J usage is TRBJ2-1; TRBD2 agrees at 10 bases. The CDR3 contains 17 residues. Germline V CDR1 and CDR2: WNHNN, SYGVQD (reference sequence). The V and J ends lost 4 bases and 7 bases, in that order; junction bases with no gene match: 13. The CDR3 coding sequence is TGCGCCAGCAGTGCCGGTAGCGGGGGGCACGTTGGAAATGAGCAGTTCTTC. Translated: CASSAGSGGHVGNEQFF.

The chain joins TRBV4-3 to TRBJ1-5; D is undetermined. CDR1 and CDR2 (germline): LGHNA, YSLEER. The CDR3 runs 13 residues. V was clipped by 5 bases and J by 4 bases, with 9 bases between them. The CDR3 DNA reads TGCGCCAGCAGCGGAACAGTAAATCAGCCCCAGCATTTT. Protein: CASSGTVNQPQHF.

This chain connects TRBV15 to TRBJ2-1; 11 bases align to TRBD2. Germline values: CDR1 LNHNV, CDR2 YYDKDF (reference sequence). J lost 1 base, V lost 0 bases, and 5 bases had no gene match. This CDR3 has 18 amino acids. The CDR3 DNA reads as TGTGCCACCAGCAGAGACTCTAGCGGGGGGAATTCCTACAATGAGCAGTTCTTC. This gives the protein CATSRDSSGGNSYNEQFF.

This chain joins TRBV28 and TRBJ1-4; TRBD1 is a possible D gene (6 bases). In germline, CDR1 is MDHEN, CDR2 SYDVKM. The length of the CDR3 is 15 residues. Deletions cut 7 bases from V and 1 base from J, with 13 bases between. The CDR3 protein is CASTPQGLTNEKLFF. CDR3 DNA sequence: TGTGCCAGCACCCCTCAGGGGTTAACTAATGAAAAACTGTTTTTT.

The V call is TRBV3-1 (or the pseudogene TRBV3-2), the J call TRBJ2-3; 8 bases map to TRBD1. The CDR3 runs 15 residues. Germline V CDR1 and CDR2: LGHDT, YNNKEL (reference sequence). V dropped 1 base and J dropped 3; count of bases not matched to a gene: 3. The CDR3 DNA reads TGTGCCAGCAGCCAAGGGACAGGGAAGACAGATACGCAGTATTTT. This encodes CASSQGTGKTDTQYF.

This clone was seen a handful of times. The rearrangement joins TRBV27 to TRBJ2-3; 12 bases agree with TRBD2. Germline V gene sequence: CDR1 MNHEY, CDR2 SMNVEV (reference sequence). CDR3 length equals 16 residues. V lost 5 bases, J lost 7 bases, and 10 bases stayed unmatched. The CDR3 reads CASSRWSSGRANTQYF. DNA for the CDR3: TGTGCCAGCAGTCGGTGGTCTAGCGGGAGGGCCAATACGCAGTATTTT.

This clone came up a few times. This sequence joins TRBV5-1 and TRBJ1-6; tentative D call: TRBD1 (5 bases). The germline V gene has CDR1 SGHRS and CDR2 YFSETQ. The V and J ends lost 4 bases and 9 bases respectively, with 14 bases between them. This CDR3 comprises 14 residues. CDR3 bases: TGCGCCAGCAGCGGCGGGGAAAGGGGTTCACCCCTCCACTTT. This codes for CASSGGERGSPLHF.

This clone was observed a single time. This chain connects TRBV5-1 to TRBJ1-4; TRBD1 aligns across 11 bases. Germline CDR1 is SGHRS and CDR2 is YFSETQ. This CDR3 is built from 15 residues. Trimming removed 4 bases from V and 6 bases from J; junction bases left unmatched: 5. The CDR3 loop reads CASSLDRGPDEKLFF. CDR3 in DNA: TGCGCCAGCAGCCTGGACAGGGGGCCGGATGAAAAACTGTTTTTT.

The chain combines TRBV7-9 with TRBJ1-4; 8 bases map to TRBD1. Trimming at V came to 5 bases and at J to 7 bases, leaving 12 bases not matched to a gene. Germline CDR1 reads SEHNR; CDR2 reads FQNEAQ (reference sequence). CDR3 size: 16 residues. As DNA, the CDR3 is TGTGCCAGCAGCGGGACCCGACAGGGGAGTACTGAAAAACTGTTTTTT. It encodes CASSGTRQGSTEKLFF.

This clone has only one observation. The genes are TRBV7-9 and TRBJ2-1, with 15 bases aligning to TRBD2. The CDR3 sequence is 17 residues long. Losses at the gene ends were 5 bases for V and 4 bases for J; bases not matched to a gene: 6. Per the germline V gene, CDR1 is SEHNR and CDR2 is FQNEAQ (reference sequence). CDR3 amino acids: CASSLGTSGRTYNEQFF. In nucleotides, the CDR3 is TGTGCCAGCAGCCTTGGGACTAGCGGGAGGACATACAATGAGCAGTTCTTC.

This clone has more than one count but fewer than ten. The genes are TRBV19 and TRBJ1-6; 9 bases are shared with TRBD1. This CDR3 is 15 amino acids long. CDR1 is LNHDA and CDR2 is SQIVND in the germline V gene (reference sequence). V was clipped by 6 bases and J by 9 bases; unmatched bases: 9. The DNA for the CDR3 is TGTGCCAGTAGCTACGCCGGGACAGGGTTTTCACCCCTCCACTTT. Translating gives CASSYAGTGFSPLHF.

V gene TRBV19 combines with J gene TRBJ2-3; D is perhaps TRBD1 (5 bases). The CDR3 consists of 15 residues. Trimming removed 0 bases from V and 4 bases from J, with 11 bases in between. CDR1 and CDR2 (germline): LNHDA, SQIVND (reference sequence). CDR3 sequence: CASSIDLSRADTQYF. The CDR3 DNA is TGTGCCAGTAGTATAGATCTCTCCAGGGCAGATACGCAGTATTTT.

The chain links TRBV7-9 to TRBJ1-1; D unresolved. CDR1 and CDR2 from the germline V gene are SEHNR and FQNEAQ (reference sequence). This CDR3 contains 12 residues. The V and J ends lost 1 base and 4 bases respectively, with 4 bases between them. The CDR3 region has the DNA TGTGCCAGCAGCTTAGACACCACTGAAGCTTTCTTT. It yields the protein CASSLDTTEAFF.

The gene calls are TRBV27 and TRBJ1-6; no firm D call. The CDR3 has 15 amino acids. Germline V gene lookup returns CDR1 MNHEY and CDR2 SMNVEV (reference sequence). V was clipped by 6 bases and J by 9 bases, with 18 bases between them. The CDR3, as DNA: TGTGCCAGCAGCCTGAGGTTCCGACGATCTTCACCCCTCCACTTT. Its translation: CASSLRFRRSSPLHF.

The rearrangement links TRBV6-6 to TRBJ1-1; D is undetermined. The CDR3 contains 13 residues. V lost 6 bases and J 1 base, leaving 9 bases between the germline ends. In germline, CDR1 is MNHNY, CDR2 SVGAGI (reference sequence). CDR3 amino acids: CASSIQTNTEAFF. CDR3 DNA sequence: TGTGCCAGCAGCATACAGACGAACACTGAAGCTTTCTTT.

The V call is TRBV7-9, the J call TRBJ2-2; 8 bases are shared with TRBD1. The trim removed 4 bases at V and 1 base at J, leaving 5 bases unmatched. In germline, CDR1 is SEHNR, CDR2 FQNEAQ (reference sequence). The CDR3 contains 16 residues. CDR3 DNA: TGTGCCAGCAGCTACGCCGGGACAGGGAACACCGGGGAGCTGTTTTTT. This encodes CASSYAGTGNTGELFF.

This chain uses TRBV11-2 with TRBJ2-3; 7 bases align to TRBD2. Germline V gives CDR1 SGHAT, CDR2 FQNNGV. This CDR3 region has 14 residues. The ends lost 4 bases at V and 5 bases at J; junction bases unmatched: 6. CDR3 in DNA: TGTGCCAGCAGCTCTCACGGGGGGAGAGATACGCAGTATTTT. The encoded protein is CASSSHGGRDTQYF.

The V gene is TRBV28, the J gene TRBJ2-7; 8 nucleotides line up with TRBD2. The V gene's germline CDR1 is MDHEN and CDR2 SYDVKM. The CDR3 length is 14 residues. The J segment lost 2 bases and the V segment lost 4 bases, leaving 4 bases of the junction unmatched. Here the CDR3 reads CASSSAGLAYEQYF. CDR3 sequence (DNA): TGTGCCAGCAGTTCTGCGGGACTAGCCTACGAGCAGTACTTC. The full variable domain, completed using reference TRBV28 and TRBJ2-7, is DVKVTQSSRYLVKRTGEKVFLECVQDMDHENMFWYRQDPGLGLRLIYFSYDVKMKEKGDIPEGYSVSREKKERFSLILESASTNQTSMYLCASSSAGLAYEQYFGPGTRLTVT.

The CDR3 nucleotides are TGTGCCAGCAGCGCCGGGGGGAGCAATCAGCCCCAGCATTTT. This gives the protein CASSAGGSNQPQHF. V usage is TRBV6-4 and J usage is TRBJ1-5; D might be TRBD1 (5 bases). The CDR3 sequence is 14 residues long. In germline, CDR1 is MRHNA, CDR2 SNTAGT. Trimming left V 6 bases short and J 1 base short, with 10 bases between.

This chain uses TRBV27 with TRBJ2-7, with 11 positions matching TRBD1. Germline CDR1 MNHEY, CDR2 SMNVEV (reference sequence). The CDR3 is 17 residues long. V trimming: 7 bases; J trimming: 4 bases; junction bases outside the gene matches: 15. The CDR3 DNA sequence: TGTGCCAGCACCCGGACAGGGGGCTTTGCGGGAGGATACGAGCAGTACTTC. Translating it yields CASTRTGGFAGGYEQYF.

The CDR3 coding sequence is TGCGCCAGCAGCAGCCTTGGGGCAGGACCCTACGAGCAGTACTTC. Protein sequence: CASSSLGAGPYEQYF. The chain recombines TRBV5-1 with TRBJ2-7; a weak D match, TRBD1 (5 bases). Per the germline V gene, CDR1 is SGHRS and CDR2 is YFSETQ. The V end was cut by 4 bases, the J end by 2 bases, with 16 bases between. This CDR3 spans 15 amino acids.

There are a few counts of this clone. CDR3 residues: CASQGLGSPLHF. The CDR3 DNA reads as TGTGCCAGCCAGGGGTTGGGGTCACCCCTCCACTTT. The chain has TRBV5-6 and TRBJ1-6, with a weak D call TRBD1 (6 bases). This CDR3 spans 12 amino acids. CDR1 and CDR2 (germline): SGHDT, YYEEEE. The V and J ends lost 7 bases and 10 bases respectively, with 12 bases between them.

J is TRBJ2-3 and V is TRBV13, with 9 bases fitting TRBD2. J gave up 6 bases and V 5 bases, and 9 bases lay outside the gene matches. CDR1 PRHDT and CDR2 FYEKMQ come from the germline V gene (reference sequence). The CDR3 loop spans 15 amino acids. CDR3 bases: TGTGCCAGCAGCCGTCAAGCGGGGGGTGGTGATACGCAGTATTTT. Its protein product is CASSRQAGGGDTQYF.

The chain combines TRBV2 with TRBJ2-1; 13 nucleotides agree with TRBD2. There are 15 residues in the CDR3. With 5 bases clipped from V and 6 bases from J, the junction kept 4 bases outside the gene matches. Germline assignment: CDR1 SNHLY and CDR2 FYNNEI. DNA of the CDR3: TGTGCCAGCAGTCTCAGACTAGCGGGGGGCAATGAGCAGTTCTTC. Its translation: CASSLRLAGGNEQFF.

V gene TRBV29-1 combines with J gene TRBJ1-1; possibly TRBD1 for D (5 bases). Germline V gives CDR1 SQVTM, CDR2 ANQGSEA. CDR3 length equals 12 residues. V was shortened by 7 bases and J by 7 bases, with 16 bases between the two germline ends. The CDR3 DNA is TGCAGCGCTCAGGGACTATCCGATGAAGCTTTCTTT. It specifies CSAQGLSDEAFF.